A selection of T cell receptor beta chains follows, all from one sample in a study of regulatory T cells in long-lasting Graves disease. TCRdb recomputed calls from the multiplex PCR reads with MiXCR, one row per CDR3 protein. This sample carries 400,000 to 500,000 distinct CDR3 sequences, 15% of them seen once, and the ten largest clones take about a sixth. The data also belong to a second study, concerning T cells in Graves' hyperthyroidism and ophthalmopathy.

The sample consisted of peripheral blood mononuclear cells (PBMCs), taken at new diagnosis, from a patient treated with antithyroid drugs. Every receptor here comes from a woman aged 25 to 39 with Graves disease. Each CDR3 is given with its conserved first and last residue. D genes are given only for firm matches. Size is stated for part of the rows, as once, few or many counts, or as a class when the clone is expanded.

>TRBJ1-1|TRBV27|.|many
CASSIGGLSEAFF
TGTGCCAGCAGTATAGGAGGGCTCTCTGAAGCTTTCTTT
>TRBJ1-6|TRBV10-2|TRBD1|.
CASSVGQGDNSPLHF
TGCGCCAGCAGCGTCGGACAGGGAGATAATTCACCCCTCCACTTT
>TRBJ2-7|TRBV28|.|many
CASSFGKQGSPYEQYF
TGTGCCAGCAGTTTTGGGAAACAGGGTTCTCCCTACGAGCAGTACTTC
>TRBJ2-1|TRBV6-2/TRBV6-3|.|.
CASSYPTSDPDLQKQFF
TGTGCCAGCAGTTACCCGACTTCCGACCCCGACCTCCAGAAGCAGTTCTTC
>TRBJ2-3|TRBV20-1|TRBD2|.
CSARRQTGTSGVLCTDTQYF
TGCAGTGCTAGACGTCAAACCGGGACTAGCGGAGTTCTTTGCACAGATACGCAGTATTTT
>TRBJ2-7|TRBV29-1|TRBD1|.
CSVIPGQIHEQYF
TGCAGCGTTATTCCGGGACAGATTCACGAGCAGTACTTC
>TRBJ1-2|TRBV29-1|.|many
CSVDEPRVVRNGYTF
TGCAGCGTTGATGAACCTAGAGTGGTCCGCAATGGCTACACCTTC
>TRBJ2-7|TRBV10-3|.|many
CAISPEDRPYEQYF
TGTGCCATCAGTCCCGAGGACCGACCCTACGAGCAGTACTTC
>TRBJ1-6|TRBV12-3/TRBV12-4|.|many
CASSLGGNSPLHF
TGTGCCAGCAGTTTAGGCGGGAATTCACCCCTCCACTTT
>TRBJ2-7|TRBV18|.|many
CASSPMIYEQYF
TGTGCCAGCTCACCAATGATCTACGAGCAGTACTTC
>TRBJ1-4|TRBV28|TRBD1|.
CASSSGQGFGTNEKLFF
TGTGCCAGCAGTTCGGGACAGGGCTTCGGGACTAATGAAAAACTGTTTTTT
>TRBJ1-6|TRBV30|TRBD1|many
CAWSGTGLNSPLHF
TGTGCCTGGAGTGGGACAGGGTTGAATTCACCCCTCCACTTT
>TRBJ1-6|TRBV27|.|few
CASSFLGAESPLHF
TGTGCCAGCAGTTTTTTGGGGGCTGAGTCACCCCTCCACTTT
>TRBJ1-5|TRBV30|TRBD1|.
CAWSVRDSLSGANQPQHF
TGTGCCTGGAGTGTTCGGGACAGCCTAAGTGGTGCTAATCAGCCCCAGCATTTT
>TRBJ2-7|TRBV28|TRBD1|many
CASSGDRGYEQYF
TGTGCCAGCAGCGGTGACAGGGGGTACGAGCAGTACTTC
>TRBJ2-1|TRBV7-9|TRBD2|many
CASSPAAAGGVEQFF
TGTGCCAGCAGCCCAGCTGCAGCGGGAGGTGTGGAGCAGTTCTTC
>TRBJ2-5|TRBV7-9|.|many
CASSQLRGDQETQYF
TGTGCCAGCAGCCAACTCAGGGGCGATCAAGAGACCCAGTACTTC
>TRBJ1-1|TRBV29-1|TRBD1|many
CSVLAGTAEAFF
TGCAGCGTCCTGGCCGGGACAGCTGAAGCTTTCTTT
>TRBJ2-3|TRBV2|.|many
CATEGGTQYF
TGTGCCACTGAGGGCGGTACGCAGTATTTT
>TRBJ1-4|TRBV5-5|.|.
CASSPLSGLGEKLFF
TGTGCCAGCAGCCCCCTTTCAGGACTGGGGGAAAAACTGTTTTTT
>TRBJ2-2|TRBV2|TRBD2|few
CASSAGGRAGGELFF
TGTGCCAGCAGTGCGGGCGGGAGGGCCGGCGGGGAGCTGTTTTTT